Reported below is one T cell receptor (beta chain). The antigen is unknown. This sample is drawn from a study of blood T cells in healthy people across ages. Alongside a J-beta primer mix, a sample-barcoded 5' primer served in a second PCR lasting roughly 6 to 11 cycles. All samples gave at least 2.5 million CDR3-containing paired-end reads. In TCRdb, the 5' RACE reads were re-called with MiXCR into one record per CDR3 protein. Altogether 1.5 million to 1.9 million distinct CDR3 sequences are present, 35% to 45% being singletons, with the ten largest covering more than 4%. General study points: Strong correlation linked observed beta diversity and percent naive T cells. Diversity of TCR beta per million T cells declined in a roughly linear way with age.

The sequencing input was blood. The TCR was taken from a woman between 18 and 29 years old in good health.

The CDR3 region has the DNA TGCGCCAGCAGCCGTCAGGTGCGGGGCACAGATACGCAGTATTTT. Its translation: CASSRQVRGTDTQYF. This chain links TRBV4-3 with TRBJ2-3; weak D call: TRBD2 (5 bases). Trimming took 4 bases from V and 1 from J, leaving 12 bases between them. Per the germline V gene, CDR1 is LGHNA and CDR2 is YSLEER. The CDR3 covers 15 residues.